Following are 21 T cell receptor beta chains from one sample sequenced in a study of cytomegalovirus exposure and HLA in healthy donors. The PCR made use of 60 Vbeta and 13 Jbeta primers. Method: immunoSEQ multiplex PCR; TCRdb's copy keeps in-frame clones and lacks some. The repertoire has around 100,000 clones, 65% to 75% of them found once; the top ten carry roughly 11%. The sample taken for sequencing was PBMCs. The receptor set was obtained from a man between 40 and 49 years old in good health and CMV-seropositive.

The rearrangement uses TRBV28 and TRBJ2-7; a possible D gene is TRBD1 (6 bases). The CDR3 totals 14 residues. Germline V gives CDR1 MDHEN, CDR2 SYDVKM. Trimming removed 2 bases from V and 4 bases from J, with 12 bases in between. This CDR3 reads CASSLPQGYYEQYF. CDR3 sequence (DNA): TGTGCCAGCAGTTTACCACAGGGATATTACGAGCAGTACTTC.

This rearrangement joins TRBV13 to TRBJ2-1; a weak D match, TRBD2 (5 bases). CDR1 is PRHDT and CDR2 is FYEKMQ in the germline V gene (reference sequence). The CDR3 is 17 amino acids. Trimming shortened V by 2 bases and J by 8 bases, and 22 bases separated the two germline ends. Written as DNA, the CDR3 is TGTGCCAGCAGCTTACAGGCTAGCTCGAACCCAGGCTATGAGCAGTTCTTC. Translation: CASSLQASSNPGYEQFF.

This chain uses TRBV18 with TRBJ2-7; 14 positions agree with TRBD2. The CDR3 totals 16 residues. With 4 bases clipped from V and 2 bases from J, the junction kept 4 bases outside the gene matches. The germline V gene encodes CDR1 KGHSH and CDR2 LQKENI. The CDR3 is CASSLGTSGSPYEQYF. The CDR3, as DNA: TGTGCCAGCTCACTAGGGACTAGCGGGAGCCCCTACGAGCAGTACTTC.

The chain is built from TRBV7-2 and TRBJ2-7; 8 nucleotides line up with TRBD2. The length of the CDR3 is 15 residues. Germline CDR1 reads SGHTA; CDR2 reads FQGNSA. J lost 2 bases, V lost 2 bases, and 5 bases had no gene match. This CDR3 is CASSLLALAAYEQYF. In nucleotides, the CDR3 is TGTGCCAGCAGCTTATTAGCACTAGCGGCCTACGAGCAGTACTTC.

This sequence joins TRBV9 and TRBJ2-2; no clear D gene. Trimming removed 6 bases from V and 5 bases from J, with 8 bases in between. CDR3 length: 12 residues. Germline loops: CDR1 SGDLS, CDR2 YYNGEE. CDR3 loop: CASTLDTGELFF. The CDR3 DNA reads TGTGCCAGCACCCTAGATACCGGGGAGCTGTTTTTT.

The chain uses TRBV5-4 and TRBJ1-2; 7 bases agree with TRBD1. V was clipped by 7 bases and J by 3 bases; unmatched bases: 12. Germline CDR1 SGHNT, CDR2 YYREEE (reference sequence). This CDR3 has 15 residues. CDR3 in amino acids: CASGQETGTYYGYTF. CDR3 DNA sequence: TGTGCCAGCGGCCAAGAGACAGGGACCTACTATGGCTACACCTTC.

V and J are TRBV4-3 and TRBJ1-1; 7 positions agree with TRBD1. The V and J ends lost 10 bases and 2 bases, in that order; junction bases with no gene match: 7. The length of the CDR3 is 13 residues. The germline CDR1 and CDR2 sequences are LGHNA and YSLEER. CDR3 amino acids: CATTGTANTEAFF. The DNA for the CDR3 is TGCGCCACCACCGGGACAGCAAACACTGAAGCTTTCTTT.

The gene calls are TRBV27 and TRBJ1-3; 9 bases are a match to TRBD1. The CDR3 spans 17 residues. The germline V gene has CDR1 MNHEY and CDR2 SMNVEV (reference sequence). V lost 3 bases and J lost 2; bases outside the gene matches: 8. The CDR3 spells CASSLSEGQGPGNTIYF. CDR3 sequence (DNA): TGTGCCAGCAGTTTGAGTGAGGGACAGGGACCTGGAAACACCATATATTTT.

CDR3 bases: TGTGCCAGTAGTATCCTGACAGGGGAGACCACTGAAGCTTTCTTT. Translating gives CASSILTGETTEAFF. The chain is built from TRBV19 and TRBJ1-1; 8 bases fit TRBD1. In germline, CDR1 is LNHDA, CDR2 SQIVND (reference sequence). The CDR3 length is 15 residues. V gave up 3 bases and J gave up 4 bases; unmatched junction bases: 7. The entire variable domain, with the rest obtained from reference TRBV19 and TRBJ1-1, is as follows: DGGITQSPKYLFRKEGQNVTLSCEQNLNHDAMYWYRQDPGQGLRLIYYSQIVNDFQKGDIAEGYSVSREKKESFPLTVTSAQKNPTAFYLCASSILTGETTEAFFGQGTRLTVV.

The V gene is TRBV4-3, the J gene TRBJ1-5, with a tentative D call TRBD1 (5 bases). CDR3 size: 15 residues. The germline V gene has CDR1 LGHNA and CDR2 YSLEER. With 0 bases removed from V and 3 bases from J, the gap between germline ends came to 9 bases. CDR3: CASSQDRGFNQPQHF. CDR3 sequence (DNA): TGCGCCAGCAGCCAAGATAGGGGCTTCAATCAGCCCCAGCATTTT.

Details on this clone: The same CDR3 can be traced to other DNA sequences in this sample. Written as DNA, the CDR3 is TGTGCCAGCAGCGTCGGTCAGGGTAGCAATCAGCCCCAGCATTTT. This gives the protein CASSVGQGSNQPQHF. The chain combines TRBV9 with TRBJ1-5, with D perhaps matching TRBD1 (5 bases). Trimming took 2 bases from V and 0 from J, leaving 9 bases between them. Germline values: CDR1 SGDLS, CDR2 YYNGEE. The CDR3 runs 15 residues. The full variable domain, with the rest looked up from reference TRBV9 and TRBJ1-5, is DSGVTQTPKHLITATGQRVTLRCSPRSGDLSVYWYQQSLDQGLQFLIQYYNGEERAKGNILERFSAQQFPDLHSELNLSSLELGDSALYFCASSVGQGSNQPQHFGDGTRLSIL.

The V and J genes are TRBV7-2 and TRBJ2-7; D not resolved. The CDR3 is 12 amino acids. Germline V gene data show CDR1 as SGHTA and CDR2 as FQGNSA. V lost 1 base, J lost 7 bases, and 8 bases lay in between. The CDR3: CASSLVMREQYF. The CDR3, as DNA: TGTGCCAGCAGCTTAGTCATGAGGGAGCAGTACTTC.

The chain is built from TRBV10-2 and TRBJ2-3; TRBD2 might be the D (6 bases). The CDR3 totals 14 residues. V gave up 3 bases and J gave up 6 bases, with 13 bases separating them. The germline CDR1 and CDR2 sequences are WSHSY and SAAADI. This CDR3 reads CASSEGGLRDTQYF. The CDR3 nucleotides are TGCGCCAGCAGTGAAGGAGGGCTCAGGGATACGCAGTATTTT.

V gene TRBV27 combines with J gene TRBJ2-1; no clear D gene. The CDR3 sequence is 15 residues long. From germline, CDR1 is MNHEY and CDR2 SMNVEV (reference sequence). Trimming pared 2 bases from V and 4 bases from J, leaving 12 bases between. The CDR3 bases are TGTGCCAGCAGTTTACTACCCCCTTCATACAATGAGCAGTTCTTC. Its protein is CASSLLPPSYNEQFF.

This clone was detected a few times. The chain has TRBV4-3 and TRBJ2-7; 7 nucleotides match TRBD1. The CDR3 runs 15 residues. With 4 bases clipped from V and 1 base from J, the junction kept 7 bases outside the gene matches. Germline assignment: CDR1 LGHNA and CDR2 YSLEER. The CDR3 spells CASSPSRGQSYEQYF. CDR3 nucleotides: TGCGCCAGCAGCCCGTCGAGGGGACAGTCCTACGAGCAGTACTTC.

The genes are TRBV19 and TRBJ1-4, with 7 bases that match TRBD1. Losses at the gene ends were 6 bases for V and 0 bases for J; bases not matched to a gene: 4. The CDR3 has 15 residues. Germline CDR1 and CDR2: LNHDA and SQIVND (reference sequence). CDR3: CASSDTGATNEKLFF. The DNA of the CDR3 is TGTGCCAGTAGCGACACAGGGGCAACTAATGAAAAACTGTTTTTT.

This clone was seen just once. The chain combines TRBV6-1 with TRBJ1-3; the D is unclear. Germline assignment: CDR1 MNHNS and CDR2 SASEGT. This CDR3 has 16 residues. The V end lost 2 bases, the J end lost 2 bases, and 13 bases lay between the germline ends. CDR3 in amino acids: CASSESRGSAGNTIYF. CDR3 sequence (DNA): TGTGCCAGCAGTGAAAGTCGGGGTAGCGCTGGAAACACCATATATTTT.

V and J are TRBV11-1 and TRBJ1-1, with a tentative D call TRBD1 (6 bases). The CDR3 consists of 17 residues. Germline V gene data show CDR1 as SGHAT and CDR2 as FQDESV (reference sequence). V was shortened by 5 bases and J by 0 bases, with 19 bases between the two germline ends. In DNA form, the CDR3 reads TGTGCCAGCAGCAGAAGAATCACAGGGACGGTGAACACTGAAGCTTTCTTT. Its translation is CASSRRITGTVNTEAFF.

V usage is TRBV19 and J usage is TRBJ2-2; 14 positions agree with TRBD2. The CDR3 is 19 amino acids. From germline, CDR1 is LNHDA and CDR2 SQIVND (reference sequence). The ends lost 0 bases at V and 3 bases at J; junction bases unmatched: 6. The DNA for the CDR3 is TGTGCCAGTAGTATAGATCGACTAGCGGGAGGGCGGGACACCGGGGAGCTGTTTTTT. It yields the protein CASSIDRLAGGRDTGELFF.

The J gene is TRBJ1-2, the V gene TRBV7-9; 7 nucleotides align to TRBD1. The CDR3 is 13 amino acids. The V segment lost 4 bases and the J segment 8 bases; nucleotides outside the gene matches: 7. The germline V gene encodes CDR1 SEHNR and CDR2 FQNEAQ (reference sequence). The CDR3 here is CASSSTGDGGYTF. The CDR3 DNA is TGTGCCAGCAGCTCCACAGGGGATGGGGGCTACACCTTC.

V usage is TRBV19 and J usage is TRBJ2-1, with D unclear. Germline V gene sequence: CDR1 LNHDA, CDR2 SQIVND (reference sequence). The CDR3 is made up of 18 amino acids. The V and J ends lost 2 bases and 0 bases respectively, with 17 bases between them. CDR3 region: CASSIQLLQASSYNEQFF. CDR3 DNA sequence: TGTGCCAGTAGTATACAACTCCTGCAGGCGAGCTCCTACAATGAGCAGTTCTTC.